This T cell receptor beta chain was captured by sequencing in a study of blood T cell repertoires in COVID-19 (dated by TCRdb to 2018 to 2020). At the level of the whole study: Collaborator samples came from the United States, Italy and Spain and covered acute and convalescent phases of COVID-19. The material from the prospective study consisted of cDNA or gDNA derived from T cells, B-cell-depleted T cells, or PBMCs. Deeply sampled blood TCRbeta repertoires from subjects exposed to, actively infected with, or recovered from COVID-19 were included in the dataset. The repertoires were released in a freely available public database meant as a resource for research on the immune response to SARS-CoV-2. Samples were obtained from the ongoing ImmuneRACE study (first 160 participants) and from over 1,000 subjects provided by 6 global collaborators. Sample metadata almost always included a de-identified subject ID, COVID-19 status, age in years and sex. HLA class I and class II types, where available, came from metadata supplied by the sample provider rather than from assay-based typing.

To note about this clone: Its antigen specificity is not known. Base qualities are not recorded, but no much larger clone differs from it by a single base.

Enrolling through a virtual design, the prospective study's participants ranged in age from roughly 18 to 95 years and lived across approximately 25 United States geographic areas. In the prospective study, participants were assigned to cohorts based on the clinical history participants reported in a screening survey and a study questionnaire. ImmuneRACE Cohort 3 recovered participants were defined by two consecutive negative NP/OP PCR tests, healthcare professional clearance, or symptom resolution. Mobile phlebotomists in the prospective study collected whole blood, serum and a nasopharyngeal or oropharyngeal swab from every participant. Over a roughly two-month period, participants in the prospective study had the option of providing additional blood draws and questionnaires. Prospective study blood samples were shipped either frozen or at room temperature before DNA extraction. The research as a whole found: Clinical and demographic metadata were provided uncurated, with the amount varying by source and participant.

TCRbeta CDR3 regions were amplified from genomic DNA by means of the immunoSEQ Assay, a bias-controlled multiplex PCR. Per the source publication's procedure: The number of nucleated cells in each sample was estimated from the amplification of reference gene primers within the assay. To quantify the absolute abundance of each unique TCRbeta CDR3 rearrangement, sequence reads were collapsed and filtered. Productive Simpson clonality was computed per sample as the square root of Simpson's diversity index over productive rearrangements. Held by TCRdb, this immuneACCESS table contains in-frame sequences only and omits some clones. Under half of the omission traces to an unresolved V gene where checked; the cause of the rest is unknown. V and J calls and clone size are those listed in that table; D and trimming were worked out from the DNA. This sample lists around 240,000 clones; 70% to 90% were detected once. Jointly, the top ten make up about 1.9% of the sample.

Counted from cysteine to phenylalanine, this CDR3 has 15 amino acids. The read is trimmed to its CDR3 DNA, 45 bases read in frame from base 1. The germline V and J ends show losses of 5 bases and 4 bases respectively, and no gene match explains 6 bases of the junction. From a lookup of the germline V gene, CDR1 and CDR2 are SGHRS and YFSETQ. Source material: PBMCs or T cells enriched from blood (not recorded which). The clonotype was recovered from a woman aged 45-60 years who had recovered from COVID-19. The sequence joins TRBV5-1 to TRBJ2-1; TRBD2 agrees with 10 junctional bases. CDR3 sequence: CASSPTSGTYNEQFF. Read as DNA, the sequence is TGCGCCAGCAGTCCTACTAGCGGGACGTACAATGAGCAGTTCTTC.